What follows is one T cell receptor beta chain and its context. This sample was taken from a study of T cell changes during pregnancy in multiple sclerosis. This CDR3 comprises 14 residues. With 6 bases removed from V and 0 bases from J, the gap between germline ends came to 9 bases. Germline CDR1 reads MNHEY; CDR2 reads SVGAGI. Assay: immunoSEQ multiplex PCR; the TCRdb copy retains only in-frame clones and omits some. Of some 90,000 clones listed, 91% are singletons. The sample here was peripheral blood, taken after pregnancy. J is TRBJ2-1 and V is TRBV6-5; no reliable D call. The receptor comes from a female donor in good health, enrolled as a control in a pregnancy study. The CDR3 nucleotides read TGTGCCAGCAGCCGCCGAGGCTCCTACAATGAGCAGTTCTTC. Translated, it gives CASSRRGSYNEQFF.